The 27 T cell receptor beta chains below come from one sample, sequenced in a study of T cell repertoires in cytomegalovirus infection. TCRdb reprocessed the reads with MiXCR, giving one entry per CDR3 protein. This table has around 210,000 distinct CDR3 sequences, roughly 6.5% appearing once. Sequenced input: PBMCs. The receptors here all came from a human donor in good health (CMV status not recorded). Some clones in this sample may be carry-over from other donors' samples.

This clonotype occurred many times. The CDR3 region is CASSLRTAATNEKLFF. For the CDR3, the DNA is TGTGCCAGCAGCTTAAGGACCGCGGCAACTAATGAAAAACTGTTTTTT. The chain combines TRBV7-8 with TRBJ1-4; D not resolved. V gave up 2 bases and J gave up 0 bases, with 10 bases separating them. This CDR3 spans 16 amino acids. Germline CDR1 reads SGHVS; CDR2 reads FQNEAQ.

The sample holds many counts of this clonotype. This rearrangement joins TRBV7-2 to TRBJ1-1; D gene uncertain. V lost 4 bases and J 11 bases, leaving 11 bases between the germline ends. Germline V lookup: CDR1 SGHTA, CDR2 FQGNSA. There are 11 residues in the CDR3. CDR3 loop: CASSSFLLAFF. The CDR3 nucleotides are TGTGCCAGCAGCTCTTTCCTCCTGGCTTTCTTT.

This clonotype was observed at least ten times. The chain employs TRBV7-2 and TRBJ2-5, with 7 bases lining up with TRBD1. The J segment lost 3 bases and the V segment lost 2 bases, leaving 9 bases of the junction unmatched. Per the germline V gene, CDR1 is SGHTA and CDR2 is FQGNSA. This CDR3 contains 16 residues. In DNA, the CDR3 is TGTGCCAGCAGCTTAAAACCCGGACAGGATAAAGAGACCCAGTACTTC. Its translation: CASSLKPGQDKETQYF.

This clonotype was detected only a few times. V gene TRBV5-1 combines with J gene TRBJ2-1; 13 nucleotides line up with TRBD2. The CDR3 spans 15 residues. After removal of 2 bases from V and 10 bases from J, the junction contained 6 bases not matched to a gene. Germline CDR1 and CDR2: SGHRS and YFSETQ. In nucleotides, the CDR3 is TGCGCCAGCAGCTTCGGACTAGCGGGGGAGAGGGAGCAGTTCTTC. It encodes CASSFGLAGEREQFF.

This clonotype was seen at least ten times. The junction shows a germline mismatch at one end, possibly a read error. The chain's CDR3 is CASSLGHSFEEAFF. The CDR3 nucleotides read TGTGCCAGCAGTTTAGGGCACTCCTTTGAGGAAGCTTTCTTT. V and J are TRBV7-2 and TRBJ1-1, with no clear D. This CDR3 is built from 14 residues. CDR1 and CDR2 from the germline V gene are SGHTA and FQGNSA.

This clonotype has ten or more counts. This chain connects TRBV28 to TRBJ1-5, with D possibly matching TRBD1 (5 bases). Germline V lookup: CDR1 MDHEN, CDR2 SYDVKM. Trimming pared 6 bases from V and 5 bases from J, leaving 11 bases between. The CDR3 totals 13 residues. Here the CDR3 reads CASRGQMDQPQHF. In DNA, the CDR3 is TGTGCCAGCAGGGGGCAGATGGATCAGCCCCAGCATTTT.

This clonotype was counted at least ten times. The V gene is TRBV7-2, the J gene TRBJ1-4; D ambiguous. The germline V and J ends were trimmed by 3 bases and 8 bases, with 13 bases remaining between them. CDR3 length: 14 residues. Per germline, CDR1 SGHTA and CDR2 FQGNSA. Here the CDR3 reads CASSLGSVGEKLFF. In DNA, the CDR3 is TGTGCCAGCAGCTTGGGCTCCGTTGGGGAAAAACTGTTTTTT.

This clonotype was observed at least ten times. The genes are TRBV7-8 and TRBJ2-2, with D possibly TRBD2 on 5 matching bases. V dropped 2 bases and J dropped 0 bases, with 13 bases sitting between them. The CDR3 has 17 amino acids. CDR1 SGHVS and CDR2 FQNEAQ come from the germline V gene. Here the CDR3 DNA reads TGTGCCAGCAGCTTATCTTTCTCGGGGACGAACACCGGGGAGCTGTTTTTT. Its protein product is CASSLSFSGTNTGELFF.

This clonotype occurred many times. The chain couples TRBV29-1 to TRBJ1-1; D might be TRBD1 (5 bases). The CDR3 is 12 residues long. The germline V gene encodes CDR1 SQVTM and CDR2 ANQGSEA. V was shortened by 7 bases and J by 1 base, with 10 bases between the two germline ends. The CDR3 reads CSGRQTNTEAFF. The CDR3 nucleotides are TGCAGCGGAAGACAGACGAACACTGAAGCTTTCTTT.

This clonotype was seen repeatedly, ten times or more. The chain has TRBV7-2 and TRBJ2-2, with 12 bases that match TRBD1. Germline V lookup: CDR1 SGHTA, CDR2 FQGNSA. The CDR3 contains 16 residues. V trimming: 5 bases; J trimming: 6 bases; junction bases outside the gene matches: 7. The CDR3 nucleotides read TGTGCCAGCAGCCTCGTGGGACAGGGGGCGGCCGGGGAGCTGTTTTTT. Protein: CASSLVGQGAAGELFF.

V and J are TRBV29-1 and TRBJ1-1, with D hard to call. The germline V and J ends were trimmed by 2 bases and 0 bases, with 7 bases remaining between them. Germline CDR1 SQVTM, CDR2 ANQGSEA. There are 13 residues in the CDR3. In DNA, the CDR3 is TGCAGCGTTGAACTTACCCTGAACACTGAAGCTTTCTTT. The encoded protein is CSVELTLNTEAFF.

V and J are TRBV25-1 and TRBJ1-1; D is uncertain. V was shortened by 2 bases and J by 3 bases, with 10 bases between the two germline ends. This CDR3 has 14 amino acids. The germline CDR1 and CDR2 sequences are MGHDK and SYGVNS. This CDR3 reads CASSEVWGHTEAFF. The CDR3 nucleotides are TGTGCCAGCAGTGAAGTTTGGGGTCACACTGAAGCTTTCTTT.

This clonotype showed up just a few times. This rearrangement joins TRBV5-1 to TRBJ1-4, with a weak D call TRBD1 (5 bases). Trimming took off 0 bases at V and 7 bases at J, with 19 bases between the two ends. From germline, CDR1 is SGHRS and CDR2 YFSETQ. The CDR3 runs 17 residues. The CDR3 sequence is CASSLGTLPAGAEKLFF. Written as DNA, the CDR3 is TGCGCCAGCAGCTTGGGGACACTTCCCGCCGGGGCTGAAAAACTGTTTTTT.

This clonotype was counted at least ten times. The CDR3 DNA follows: TGTGCCAGCAGTTTGGAAGTGGGGTTCACTGAAGCTTTCTTT. It yields the protein CASSLEVGFTEAFF. The chain links TRBV12-3 or TRBV12-4 to TRBJ1-1; no firm D call. V was cut by 3 bases and J by 4 bases, with 12 bases left in between. The CDR3 is 14 amino acids.

This clonotype was seen repeatedly, ten times or more. This rearrangement joins TRBV10-3 to TRBJ2-1; 9 bases fit TRBD1. The germline V gene has CDR1 ENHRY and CDR2 SYGVKD. The CDR3 is 15 amino acids. V shed 1 base and J 13 bases; nucleotides not matched to a gene: 11. CDR3 nucleotide sequence: TGTGCCATCAGTGAGTTGGGACAGGGAAGTTACGGACAGTTCTTC. Protein sequence: CAISELGQGSYGQFF.

In its sample, this clonotype was seen many times. The chain has TRBV5-1 and TRBJ2-2, with D unclear. The ends were cut back, 1 base at V and 0 bases at J, with 10 bases in the middle. The CDR3 has 16 residues. Germline CDR1 and CDR2: SGHRS and YFSETQ. CDR3 protein: CASSLRELSNTGELFF. The DNA for the CDR3 is TGCGCCAGCAGCTTGCGAGAGCTCTCGAACACCGGGGAGCTGTTTTTT. The entire variable domain, with the rest obtained from reference TRBV5-1 and TRBJ2-2, is as follows: KAGVTQTPRYLIKTRGQQVTLSCSPISGHRSVSWYQQTPGQGLQFLFEYFSETQRNKGNFPGRFSGRQFSNSRSEMNVSTLELGDSALYLCASSLRELSNTGELFFGEGSRLTVL.

The gene calls are TRBV19 and TRBJ2-1; D is perhaps TRBD1 (6 bases). The CDR3 extends over 13 amino acids. Germline V gives CDR1 LNHDA, CDR2 SQIVND (reference sequence). With 0 bases removed from V and 10 bases from J, the gap between germline ends came to 10 bases. In nucleotides, the CDR3 is TGTGCCAGTAGTATAGACAGGGGCGGGGAGCAGTTCTTC. Its protein is CASSIDRGGEQFF.

This clonotype was observed at least ten times. The chain combines TRBV10-2 with TRBJ1-4; TRBD1 matches 9 bases. The CDR3 sequence is 14 residues long. Trimming cost V 5 bases and J 10 bases; bases outside gene matches: 8. Per germline, CDR1 WSHSY and CDR2 SAAADI. The CDR3 loop reads CASSPSDRGGKLFF. The CDR3, as DNA: TGCGCCAGCAGTCCCTCGGACAGGGGCGGAAAACTGTTTTTT.

This clonotype came up once. The gene calls are TRBV29-1 and TRBJ1-3; D is undetermined. This CDR3 has 14 residues. Germline V gene data show CDR1 as SQVTM and CDR2 as ANQGSEA. V was trimmed by 4 bases and J by 0 bases, leaving 10 bases between them. For the CDR3, the DNA is TGCAGCGTTGCGCGGCGTGGCTCTGGAAACACCATATATTTT. This codes for CSVARRGSGNTIYF.

The V and J genes are TRBV5-1 and TRBJ2-3; 7 nucleotides align to TRBD2. J was trimmed by 0 bases and V by 0 bases; bases with no gene match: 10. The CDR3 is made up of 18 amino acids. Looked up from germline, CDR1 is SGHRS and CDR2 is YFSETQ. The CDR3 loop reads CASSLEGSSGVSTDTQYF. CDR3 in DNA: TGCGCCAGCAGCTTGGAGGGATCCAGCGGGGTGAGCACAGATACGCAGTATTTT.

This clonotype has ten or more counts. The chain uses TRBV4-2 and TRBJ2-2; 8 nucleotides match TRBD2. The V and J ends lost 5 bases and 6 bases, in that order; junction bases with no gene match: 11. Germline lookup yields CDR1 LGHNA and CDR2 YNFKEQ. The CDR3 runs to 16 residues. The CDR3 loop is CASSFGDGGGAGELFF. The CDR3 bases are TGTGCCAGCAGCTTTGGGGACGGGGGGGGTGCCGGGGAGCTGTTTTTT.

This clonotype appeared many times. The chain links TRBV5-1 to TRBJ2-7; TRBD1 matches 8 bases. V shed 0 bases and J 5 bases; nucleotides not matched to a gene: 7. CDR1 and CDR2 (germline): SGHRS, YFSETQ. This CDR3 has 15 residues. CDR3 loop: CASSLVRTGSNEQYF. In DNA, the CDR3 is TGCGCCAGCAGCTTGGTGAGGACAGGGTCCAACGAGCAGTACTTC.

This clonotype was observed many times. As DNA, the CDR3 is TGTGCCAGCACCTACCGGGACCCCACCGGGGAGCTGTTTTTT. As protein: CASTYRDPTGELFF. The chain couples TRBV7-8 to TRBJ2-2; D could derive from TRBD1 or TRBD2 (5 bases each). The CDR3 has 14 residues. The germline CDR1 and CDR2 sequences are SGHVS and FQNEAQ. Deletions cut 7 bases from V and 4 bases from J, with 13 bases between.

This clonotype has a count of ten or more. The V gene is TRBV7-2, the J gene TRBJ1-1, with no clear D. This CDR3 region has 15 residues. With 5 bases removed from V and 0 bases from J, the gap between germline ends came to 13 bases. CDR1 is SGHTA, CDR2 FQGNSA, per germline. The CDR3 region is CASSPGSVVNTEAFF. Written as DNA, the CDR3 is TGTGCCAGCAGCCCCGGTTCGGTAGTGAACACTGAAGCTTTCTTT.

This clonotype was detected ten times or more. The chain employs TRBV13 and TRBJ2-3; either TRBD1 or TRBD2 may supply D (6 bases each). Trimming stripped 0 bases from V and 0 bases from J, with 10 bases between. This CDR3 is built from 16 residues. Germline CDR1 PRHDT, CDR2 FYEKMQ (reference sequence). The chain's CDR3 is CASSLGRGGSTDTQYF. The CDR3 DNA sequence: TGTGCCAGCAGCTTAGGGAGAGGGGGGAGCACAGATACGCAGTATTTT.

Ten or more counts support this clonotype. V gene TRBV19 combines with J gene TRBJ1-1, with 8 bases aligning to TRBD1. The CDR3 spans 17 residues. Germline values: CDR1 LNHDA, CDR2 SQIVND (reference sequence). V was pared by 1 base and J by 4 bases, with 11 bases of the junction left unmatched. CDR3 in DNA: TGTGCCAGTAGTATAGTACGGACAGGGCTGATTAGCACTGAAGCTTTCTTT. Translated: CASSIVRTGLISTEAFF.

This clonotype was seen ten or more times. The V and J genes are TRBV6-2 or TRBV6-3 and TRBJ1-1; no clear D. CDR3 length equals 15 residues. Trimming cost V 2 bases and J 3 bases, with 13 bases left between them. Germline assignment: CDR1 MNHEY and CDR2 SVGEGT. CDR3 sequence reads: CASSYPTGFDTEAFF. The CDR3 region has the DNA TGTGCCAGCAGTTACCCGACGGGTTTCGACACTGAAGCTTTCTTT.